The clone carrying this TCR beta chain came up many times. What it recognizes is unknown. The CDR3 is 15 residues long. V dropped 0 bases and J dropped 9 bases, with 15 bases sitting between them. Germline V gene sequence: CDR1 DFQATT, CDR2 SNEGSKA (reference sequence). These data come from a study of identical twins. Study findings and constraints: Excess sharing by twins proved weaker in beta out-of-frame sequences.

TCRdb analysed the 5' RACE reads with MiXCR anew, one entry per CDR3 protein. Among some 300,000 distinct CDR3 sequences listed, over 9% were seen once. The same data also contributed to another study, on yellow fever vaccine responses in identical twins. From that paper: Twins reportedly appeared to share part of their vaccine T cell response while keeping part individual.

Sequencing was performed on CD8+ T cells sorted from blood. The J gene is TRBJ1-6, the V gene TRBV20-1, with a weak D call TRBD1 (5 bases). This TCR derives from a woman aged 18-30 years in good health. The CDR3 is CSARDLQGEFSPLHF. The CDR3 DNA follows: TGCAGTGCTAGAGATTTGCAGGGAGAATTTTCACCCCTCCACTTT.